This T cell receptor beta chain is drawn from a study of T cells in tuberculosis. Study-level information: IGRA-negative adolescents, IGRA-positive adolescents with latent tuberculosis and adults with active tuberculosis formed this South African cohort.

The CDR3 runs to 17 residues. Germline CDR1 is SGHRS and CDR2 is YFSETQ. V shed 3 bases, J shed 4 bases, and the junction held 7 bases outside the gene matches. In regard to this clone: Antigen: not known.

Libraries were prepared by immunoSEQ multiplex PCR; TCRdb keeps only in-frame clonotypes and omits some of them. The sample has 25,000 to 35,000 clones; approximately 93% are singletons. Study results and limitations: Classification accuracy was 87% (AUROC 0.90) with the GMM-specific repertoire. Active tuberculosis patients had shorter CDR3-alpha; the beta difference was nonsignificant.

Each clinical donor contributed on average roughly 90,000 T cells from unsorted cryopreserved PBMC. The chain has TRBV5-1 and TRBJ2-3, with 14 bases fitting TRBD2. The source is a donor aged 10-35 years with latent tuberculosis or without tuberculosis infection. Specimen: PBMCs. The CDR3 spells CASSSGTSGSRADTQYF. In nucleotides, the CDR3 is TGCGCCAGCAGCTCTGGGACTAGCGGGAGCCGAGCAGATACGCAGTATTTT.